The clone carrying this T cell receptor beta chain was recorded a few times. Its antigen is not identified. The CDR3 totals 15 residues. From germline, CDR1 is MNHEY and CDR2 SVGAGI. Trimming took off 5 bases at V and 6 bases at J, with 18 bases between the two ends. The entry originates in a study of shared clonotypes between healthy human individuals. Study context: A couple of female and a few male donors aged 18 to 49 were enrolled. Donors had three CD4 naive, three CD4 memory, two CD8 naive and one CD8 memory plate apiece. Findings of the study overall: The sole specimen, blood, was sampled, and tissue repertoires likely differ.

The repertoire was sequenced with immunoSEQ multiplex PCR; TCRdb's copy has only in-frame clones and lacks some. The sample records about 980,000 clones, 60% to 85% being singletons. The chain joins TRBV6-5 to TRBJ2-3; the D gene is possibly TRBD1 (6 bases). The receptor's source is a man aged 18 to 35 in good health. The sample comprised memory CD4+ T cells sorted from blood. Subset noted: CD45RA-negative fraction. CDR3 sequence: CASSNVDRVGDTQYF. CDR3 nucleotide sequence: TGTGCCAGCAGTAACGTGGACAGAGTGGGTGATACGCAGTATTTT.